These 17 T cell receptor beta chains originate from one sample sequenced in a study of cytomegalovirus exposure and HLA in healthy donors. Only in-frame clones appear in the TCRdb table, and some are missing; sequencing was by immunoSEQ multiplex PCR. Of tens of thousands of clones in the sample, around 94% were seen once. Sequenced: PBMCs. The receptor source for this set is a woman between 18 and 30 years old in good health and CMV-seropositive.

The chain combines TRBV6-1 with TRBJ2-2; TRBD1 is a possible D gene (6 bases). Germline assignment: CDR1 MNHNS and CDR2 SASEGT. The CDR3 loop spans 13 amino acids. Trimming removed 6 bases from V and 6 bases from J, with 11 bases in between. CDR3 DNA: TGTGCCAGCAGCATAAACAGGGCCGGGGAGCTGTTTTTT. Amino acid sequence: CASSINRAGELFF.

The DNA of the CDR3 is TGTGCCAGCAGCACACAACAGGGCGCGAGCACCGGGGAGCTGTTTTTT. This gives the protein CASSTQQGASTGELFF. The V call is TRBV7-8, the J call TRBJ2-2, with D possibly matching TRBD1 (6 bases). The CDR3 is 16 residues long. Trimming removed 5 bases from V and 4 bases from J, with 17 bases in between. CDR1 is SGHVS and CDR2 is FQNEAQ in the germline V gene.

The V and J genes are TRBV4-1 and TRBJ2-2; 11 nucleotides match TRBD2. The ends lost 5 bases at V and 9 bases at J; junction bases unmatched: 11. The CDR3 loop spans 16 amino acids. Germline CDR1 MGHRA, CDR2 YSYEKL. The DNA for the CDR3 is TGCGCCAGCAGCGCTAGCGGGGGGCTCAGCATCCGGGAGCTGTTTTTT. This gives the protein CASSASGGLSIRELFF.

This clone was detected only once. The genes are TRBV29-1 and TRBJ2-4; 11 bases agree with TRBD2. CDR1 and CDR2 from the germline V gene are SQVTM and ANQGSEA. The CDR3 loop spans 14 amino acids. V shed 6 bases and J 7 bases; nucleotides not matched to a gene: 8. The CDR3 DNA follows: TGCAGCGTGGTTAGCGGGAGGGGGATCAACATTCAGTACTTC. Its protein is CSVVSGRGINIQYF. The full variable domain, in which reference TRBV29-1 and TRBJ2-4 provide the parts outside the CDR3, is SAVISQKPSRDICQRGTSLTIQCQVDSQVTMMFWYRQQPGQSLTLIATANQGSEATYESGFVIDKFPISRPNLTFSTLTVSNMSPEDSSIYLCSVVSGRGINIQYFGAGTRLSVL.

The rearrangement links TRBV9 to TRBJ2-3; TRBD2 matches at 9 bases. The CDR3 totals 17 residues. The V segment lost 0 bases and the J segment 2 bases; nucleotides outside the gene matches: 7. Germline loops: CDR1 SGDLS, CDR2 YYNGEE. The CDR3 loop reads CASSVGQLAGNTDTQYF. The DNA for the CDR3 is TGTGCCAGCAGCGTAGGACAACTAGCGGGTAACACAGATACGCAGTATTTT.

In its sample, this clone was seen once. The chain carries TRBV13 and TRBJ2-5, with a weak D call TRBD2 (6 bases). The DNA end favors TRBJ2-7, so the J call may be wrong. Germline V gene data show CDR1 as PRHDT and CDR2 as FYEKMQ (reference sequence). The CDR3 has 15 amino acids. CDR3 sequence: CASSDLGTGSYEQYF. Here the CDR3 DNA reads TGTGCCAGCAGCGACCTTGGGACTGGCTCCTACGAGCAGTACTTC.

As DNA, the CDR3 is TGTGCCAGCAACTCAGGGAACTATGGCTACACCTTC. Its protein is CASNSGNYGYTF. V gene TRBV2 combines with J gene TRBJ1-2; possible D gene TRBD1, 5 bases. Trimming shortened V by 7 bases and J by 2 bases, and 8 bases separated the two germline ends. The length of the CDR3 is 12 residues. The germline CDR1 and CDR2 sequences are SNHLY and FYNNEI.

This clone was detected only once. The chain couples TRBV5-1 to TRBJ2-3; 15 bases are a match to TRBD2. The CDR3 runs to 18 residues. The V and J ends lost 4 bases and 1 base, in that order; junction bases with no gene match: 7. CDR1 SGHRS and CDR2 YFSETQ come from the germline V gene. This CDR3 is CASSPGTSGRIGTDTQYF. CDR3 DNA: TGCGCCAGCAGCCCGGGGACTAGCGGGAGGATCGGCACAGATACGCAGTATTTT.

The chain has TRBV10-2 and TRBJ1-1, with D unclear. The CDR3 spans 13 residues. V was clipped by 8 bases and J by 0 bases, with 10 bases between them. The germline V gene encodes CDR1 WSHSY and CDR2 SAAADI. The CDR3 DNA sequence: TGCGCCAGCCACGCGGGATTGAACACTGAAGCTTTCTTT. This encodes CASHAGLNTEAFF.

The CDR3 is CAISERPAGEGSPLHF. The CDR3 DNA follows: TGTGCCATCAGTGAGCGCCCGGCGGGAGAAGGGTCACCCCTCCACTTT. V and J are TRBV10-3 and TRBJ1-6; no definite D call. This CDR3 is 16 amino acids long. Germline lookup yields CDR1 ENHRY and CDR2 SYGVKD. V dropped 2 bases and J dropped 10 bases, with 18 bases sitting between them.

This clone was observed a handful of times. Here the CDR3 DNA reads TGTGCCAGCAGCTTAGGACAGAGGATCTACGAGCAGTACTTC. Its protein is CASSLGQRIYEQYF. The rearrangement links TRBV7-8 to TRBJ2-7; D may be TRBD1 (5 bases). Trimming shortened V by 1 base and J by 3 bases, and 10 bases separated the two germline ends. From germline, CDR1 is SGHVS and CDR2 FQNEAQ. The CDR3 contains 14 residues.

The V and J genes are TRBV7-2 and TRBJ1-5; TRBD1 might be the D (5 bases). Germline V CDR1 and CDR2: SGHTA, FQGNSA. Trimming stripped 2 bases from V and 12 bases from J, with 23 bases between. The CDR3 spans 16 residues. The chain's CDR3 is CASSLLHGAVEGRQHF. The DNA of the CDR3 is TGTGCCAGCAGCTTACTCCATGGGGCAGTAGAAGGTCGCCAGCATTTT.

This clone was found once. The chain is built from TRBV7-2 and TRBJ1-3; D gene ambiguous. CDR1 is SGHTA, CDR2 FQGNSA, per germline. Trimming left V 3 bases short and J 12 bases short, with 15 bases between. This CDR3 is built from 13 residues. CDR3 in DNA: TGTGCCAGCAGCTTCACCCAAGAGAACCTCATATATTTT. It encodes CASSFTQENLIYF.

This clone was observed a single time. The CDR3 nucleotides read TGTGCCAGCAGCTTAGTAGGCCAGGGTCGTCACGAGCAGTACTTC. Amino acids: CASSLVGQGRHEQYF. This chain joins TRBV7-9 and TRBJ2-7; weak D call: TRBD1 (5 bases). This CDR3 contains 15 residues. The germline V and J ends were trimmed by 1 base and 5 bases, with 15 bases remaining between them. The germline gives CDR1 SEHNR, CDR2 FQNEAQ (reference sequence). The full variable domain, its missing parts supplied by reference TRBV7-9 and TRBJ2-7, is DTGVSQNPRHKITKRGQNVTFRCDPISEHNRLYWYRQTLGQGPEFLTYFQNEAQLEKSRLLSDRFSAERPKGSFSTLEIQRTEQGDSAMYLCASSLVGQGRHEQYFGPGTRLTVT.

The chain combines TRBV4-1 with TRBJ1-2; TRBD1 might be the D (6 bases). Germline V CDR1 and CDR2: MGHRA, YSYEKL. V was pared by 2 bases and J by 8 bases, with 12 bases between. The CDR3 length is 13 residues. The CDR3 DNA is TGCGCCAGCAGCCAACAGGGGCAATGGGGCTACACCTTC. Its translation is CASSQQGQWGYTF.

V is TRBV6-1 and J is TRBJ2-3; D remains unclear. V dropped 3 bases and J dropped 3 bases, with 13 bases sitting between them. Germline V CDR1 and CDR2: MNHNS, SASEGT. The CDR3 has 15 residues. The CDR3 bases are TGTGCCAGCAGTGACATGGGTTCGGGTACAGATACGCAGTATTTT. This gives the protein CASSDMGSGTDTQYF.

Only a few counts were recorded for this clone. The CDR3 DNA reads TGTGCCAGCAGTGACGCGACAGGGGCCTACGAGCAGTACTTC. Its protein product is CASSDATGAYEQYF. The rearrangement uses TRBV6-1 and TRBJ2-7; 8 bases map to TRBD1. Looked up from germline, CDR1 is MNHNS and CDR2 is SASEGT. There are 14 residues in the CDR3. V shed 3 bases and J 2 bases; nucleotides not matched to a gene: 3.